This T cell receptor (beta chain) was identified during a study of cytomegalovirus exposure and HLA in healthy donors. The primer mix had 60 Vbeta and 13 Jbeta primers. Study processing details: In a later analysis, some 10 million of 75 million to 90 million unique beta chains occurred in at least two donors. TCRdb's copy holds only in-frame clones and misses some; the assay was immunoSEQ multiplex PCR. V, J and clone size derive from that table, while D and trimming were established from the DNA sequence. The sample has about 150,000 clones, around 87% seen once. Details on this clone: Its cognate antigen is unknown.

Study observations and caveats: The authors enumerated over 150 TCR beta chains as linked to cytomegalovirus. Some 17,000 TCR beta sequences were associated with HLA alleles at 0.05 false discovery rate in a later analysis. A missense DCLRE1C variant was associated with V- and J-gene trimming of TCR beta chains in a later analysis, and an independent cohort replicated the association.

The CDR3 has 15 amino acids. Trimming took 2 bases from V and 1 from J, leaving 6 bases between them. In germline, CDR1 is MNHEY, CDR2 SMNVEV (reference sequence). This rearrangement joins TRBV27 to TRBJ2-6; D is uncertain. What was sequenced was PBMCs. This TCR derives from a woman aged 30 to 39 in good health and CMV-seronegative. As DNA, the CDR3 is TGTGCCAGCAGTTTAATCGGGTCTGGGGCCAACGTCCTGACTTTC. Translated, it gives CASSLIGSGANVLTF. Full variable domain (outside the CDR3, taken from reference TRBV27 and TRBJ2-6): EAQVTQNPRYLITVTGKKLTVTCSQNMNHEYMSWYRQDPGLGLRQIYYSMNVEVTDKGDVPEGYKVSRKEKRNFPLILESPSPNQTSLYFCASSLIGSGANVLTFGAGSRLTVL.